The 30 T cell receptor beta chains below come from one sample, sequenced in a study of shared clonotypes between healthy human individuals. TCRdb's table, derived via immunoSEQ multiplex PCR, lists solely in-frame clones and lacks some. The sample carries about 120,000 clones, about 63% recorded once. Material: memory CD8+ T cells sorted from blood. Subset defined: CD45RO+ cells pooled with CCR7-negative TemRA cells. Receptors were obtained from a woman in her 30s in good health.

This clone has just one count. V usage is TRBV19 and J usage is TRBJ1-1; the D gene is possibly TRBD1 (6 bases). Germline V gene data show CDR1 as LNHDA and CDR2 as SQIVND (reference sequence). CDR3 length: 17 residues. V was shortened by 3 bases and J by 0 bases, with 17 bases between the two germline ends. The CDR3 DNA is TGTGCCAGTAGTATTAAAGCGGGACATGTCATGAACACTGAAGCTTTCTTT. Encoded protein: CASSIKAGHVMNTEAFF.

V is TRBV23-1 and J is TRBJ1-1; TRBD1 matches at 8 bases. Being an ORF, TRBV23-1 has a function that is uncertain. Trimming removed 11 bases from V and 10 bases from J; junction bases left unmatched: 9. This CDR3 has 11 residues. This chain's CDR3 is CACVQGAGAFF. CDR3 nucleotides: TGCGCCTGCGTCCAGGGGGCCGGAGCTTTCTTT.

V usage is TRBV29-1 and J usage is TRBJ2-1, with a weak D call TRBD1 (6 bases). The CDR3 consists of 12 residues. The germline gives CDR1 SQVTM, CDR2 ANQGSEA. V shed 7 bases and J shed 7 bases, with 14 bases lying between them. The DNA of the CDR3 is TGCAGCGGAGACAGGACCGGTAATGAGCAGTTCTTC. The encoded protein is CSGDRTGNEQFF.

The V call is TRBV11-1, the J call TRBJ1-3; D remains unclear. Trimming took 10 bases from V and 0 from J, leaving 19 bases between them. CDR3 length equals 16 residues. Germline CDR1 reads SGHAT; CDR2 reads FQDESV (reference sequence). The DNA for the CDR3 is TGTGCCATCAAGACGGGCGGCAGCACCTCTGGAAACACCATATATTTT. Protein product: CAIKTGGSTSGNTIYF.

The gene calls are TRBV18 and TRBJ2-7; 8 nucleotides agree with TRBD2. The CDR3 contains 16 residues. The V and J ends lost 3 bases and 5 bases, in that order; junction bases with no gene match: 12. Germline values: CDR1 KGHSH, CDR2 LQKENI. The CDR3 DNA sequence: TGTGCCAGCTCACCGGCGCGGGGGGAAAGCTACCACGAGCAGTACTTC. It specifies CASSPARGESYHEQYF.

The chain has TRBV10-1 and TRBJ2-7, with 8 bases that match TRBD1. This CDR3 spans 12 amino acids. V shed 8 bases and J 6 bases; nucleotides not matched to a gene: 6. Germline V gene data show CDR1 as WNHNN and CDR2 as SYGVQD (reference sequence). The CDR3 DNA reads TGCGCCAGCGGAGACAGGGGTTTCGAGCAGTACTTC. Translating gives CASGDRGFEQYF.

V is TRBV7-9 and J is TRBJ2-6; no clear D. The ends were cut back, 1 base at V and 0 bases at J, with 4 bases in the middle. The germline V gene has CDR1 SEHNR and CDR2 FQNEAQ (reference sequence). This CDR3 comprises 15 residues. The CDR3 sequence is CASSLVGSGANVLTF. The CDR3 DNA is TGTGCCAGCAGCTTAGTGGGCTCTGGGGCCAACGTCCTGACTTTC.

The chain is built from TRBV4-1 and TRBJ1-2, with a tentative D call TRBD1 (6 bases). CDR3 size: 15 residues. CDR1 is MGHRA and CDR2 is YSYEKL in the germline V gene. Deletions cut 3 bases from V and 3 bases from J, with 14 bases between. DNA for the CDR3: TGCGCCAGCAGCCACTCGGGTGGGGGCGACTATGGCTACACCTTC. Translated: CASSHSGGGDYGYTF.

This clone was picked up one time. The chain couples TRBV5-1 to TRBJ2-2, with 7 bases fitting TRBD1. The CDR3 length is 17 residues. Germline V lookup: CDR1 SGHRS, CDR2 YFSETQ. Trimming removed 3 bases from V and 7 bases from J; junction bases left unmatched: 15. CDR3 region: CASSYDPGQPLDGELFF. CDR3 nucleotide sequence: TGCGCCAGCAGCTACGACCCGGGACAGCCTCTTGACGGGGAGCTGTTTTTT.

The J gene is TRBJ2-7, the V gene TRBV7-2, with 11 nucleotides matching TRBD2. The CDR3 loop spans 15 amino acids. In germline, CDR1 is SGHTA, CDR2 FQGNSA. The V segment lost 10 bases and the J segment 5 bases; nucleotides outside the gene matches: 13. Written as DNA, the CDR3 is TGTGCCACCAAGATGACTAGCGGGGCCCTGAACGAGCAGTACTTC. Translated, it gives CATKMTSGALNEQYF.

V is TRBV25-1 and J is TRBJ2-5; perhaps D is TRBD1 or TRBD2 (5 bases each). This CDR3 has 16 residues. Trimming removed 5 bases from V and 4 bases from J, with 20 bases in between. The germline V gene encodes CDR1 MGHDK and CDR2 SYGVNS. The CDR3 DNA reads as TGTGCCAGCAGTAGCGAGGGGAGTCGGCAAGTAGAGACCCAGTACTTC. It codes for CASSSEGSRQVETQYF.

The V call is TRBV28, the J call TRBJ1-3, with D unclear. V was clipped by 4 bases and J by 0 bases, with 13 bases between them. Germline CDR1 is MDHEN and CDR2 is SYDVKM. This CDR3 has 16 amino acids. CDR3 region: CASSSGRLFSGNTIYF. As DNA, the CDR3 is TGTGCCAGCAGTTCTGGCAGGTTATTCTCTGGAAACACCATATATTTT.

This clone appeared many times. At the DNA level, this CDR3 is encoded by other sequences in the same sample as well. V gene TRBV6-4 combines with J gene TRBJ2-3, with 7 bases aligning to TRBD2. From germline, CDR1 is MRHNA and CDR2 SNTAGT. This CDR3 is built from 15 residues. V was clipped by 6 bases and J by 4 bases; unmatched bases: 10. CDR3 sequence: CASSDGAGAADTQYF. For the CDR3, the DNA is TGTGCCAGCAGCGACGGGGCGGGAGCGGCAGATACGCAGTATTTT.

The chain uses TRBV2 and TRBJ2-7; tentative D call: TRBD1 (6 bases). CDR3 length equals 16 residues. V was shortened by 5 bases and J by 1 base, with 18 bases between the two germline ends. Germline lookup yields CDR1 SNHLY and CDR2 FYNNEI. The CDR3 here is CASSSSWQGSSYEQYF. The CDR3 DNA reads TGTGCCAGCAGTTCGTCGTGGCAGGGGAGTTCCTACGAGCAGTACTTC.

The table lists this clone with many counts. J is TRBJ2-2 and V is TRBV5-1; D remains ambiguous. V lost 0 bases and J 4 bases, leaving 16 bases between the germline ends. CDR1 and CDR2 from the germline V gene are SGHRS and YFSETQ. This CDR3 is built from 17 residues. CDR3 sequence: CASSLEVWRMGTGELFF. CDR3 sequence (DNA): TGCGCCAGCAGCTTGGAGGTCTGGAGAATGGGCACCGGGGAGCTGTTTTTT.

This clone was recorded only once. The chain carries TRBV27 and TRBJ2-1, with TRBD1 matching 7 bases. Per germline, CDR1 MNHEY and CDR2 SMNVEV (reference sequence). The ends lost 2 bases at V and 8 bases at J; junction bases unmatched: 6. This CDR3 has 14 residues. DNA of the CDR3: TGTGCCAGCAGTTTAAACAGGGGTCGGGATGAGCAGTTCTTC. Encoded protein: CASSLNRGRDEQFF.

The V and J genes are TRBV6-1 and TRBJ2-7, with unresolved D. The germline V and J ends were trimmed by 7 bases and 3 bases, with 4 bases remaining between them. The CDR3 is made up of 10 amino acids. Germline-derived CDR1 and CDR2 are MNHNS and SASEGT. CDR3 DNA: TGTGCCAGCAATTACTACGAGCAGTACTTC. This codes for CASNYYEQYF.

This chain joins TRBV7-9 and TRBJ2-7; 7 bases fit TRBD1. CDR3 size: 14 residues. Per the germline V gene, CDR1 is SEHNR and CDR2 is FQNEAQ (reference sequence). V lost 5 bases and J lost 5; bases outside the gene matches: 9. CDR3 loop: CASSTGTASDEQYF. Here the CDR3 DNA reads TGTGCCAGCAGCACCGGGACAGCCAGCGACGAGCAGTACTTC.

This clone appeared many times. The chain has TRBV29-1 and TRBJ1-1; D possibly corresponds to TRBD1 (5 bases). Trimming left V 6 bases short and J 4 bases short, with 12 bases between. CDR1 is SQVTM, CDR2 ANQGSEA, per germline. This CDR3 has 12 residues. The CDR3 reads CSVVVGVTEAFF. DNA for the CDR3: TGCAGCGTCGTGGTAGGGGTCACTGAAGCTTTCTTT.

The chain has TRBV9 and TRBJ2-5; no firm D call. Trimming pared 3 bases from V and 3 bases from J, leaving 3 bases between. CDR1 and CDR2 from the germline V gene are SGDLS and YYNGEE. The CDR3 totals 11 residues. The CDR3 loop is CASSGEETQYF. Written as DNA, the CDR3 is TGTGCCAGCAGCGGGGAAGAGACCCAGTACTTC.

V usage is TRBV2 and J usage is TRBJ2-7; TRBD1 might be the D (5 bases). The ends were cut back, 2 bases at V and 5 bases at J, with 13 bases in the middle. The germline V gene has CDR1 SNHLY and CDR2 FYNNEI. The CDR3 extends over 14 amino acids. CDR3 nucleotides: TGTGCCAGCAGTGAAAAGGGGCATAGGCACGAGCAGTACTTC. Its translation: CASSEKGHRHEQYF.

The V gene is TRBV15, the J gene TRBJ2-7; the match to TRBD2 covers 11 bases. Germline-derived CDR1 and CDR2 are LNHNV and YYDKDF (reference sequence). J gave up 4 bases and V 4 bases, and 9 bases lay outside the gene matches. The CDR3 has 16 amino acids. CDR3 in amino acids: CATSTSSGRWAYEQYF. DNA of the CDR3: TGTGCCACCAGCACCTCTAGCGGGAGGTGGGCATACGAGCAGTACTTC. The whole variable domain, filled in from reference TRBV15 and TRBJ2-7, reads DAMVIQNPRYQVTQFGKPVTLSCSQTLNHNVMYWYQQKSSQAPKLLFHYYDKDFNNEADTPDNFQSRRPNTSFCFLDIRSPGLGDTAMYLCATSTSSGRWAYEQYFGPGTRLTVT.

The chain employs TRBV30 and TRBJ2-7; 14 nucleotides agree with TRBD2. The CDR3 runs to 15 residues. J lost 3 bases, V lost 4 bases, and 5 bases had no gene match. Germline V CDR1 and CDR2: GTSNPN, SVGIG (reference sequence). The CDR3 DNA reads TGTGCCTGGACCTTGGGACTAGCGGGAGTCTACGAGCAGTACTTC. Its translation: CAWTLGLAGVYEQYF.

This chain joins TRBV7-9 and TRBJ1-1, with D tentatively TRBD1 (6 bases). V was shortened by 6 bases and J by 1 base, with 15 bases between the two germline ends. The CDR3 runs 15 residues. Germline assignment: CDR1 SEHNR and CDR2 FQNEAQ (reference sequence). As DNA, the CDR3 is TGTGCCAGCAGGGTAGACAGGAAAAGGAACACTGAAGCTTTCTTT. Translating it yields CASRVDRKRNTEAFF.

The chain combines TRBV28 with TRBJ2-7; D ambiguous. CDR3 length: 16 amino acids. Germline-derived CDR1 and CDR2 are MDHEN and SYDVKM. V lost 4 bases, J lost 3 bases, and 19 bases lay in between. The CDR3 here is CASSYTSLAAGYEQYF. The CDR3 DNA reads TGTGCCAGCAGTTACACCTCTCTTGCAGCTGGCTACGAGCAGTACTTC.

This chain joins TRBV6-5 and TRBJ2-3, with D uncertain. The V gene lost 5 bases and the J gene lost 1 base, with 13 bases spanning the gap. CDR3 length: 15 residues. Germline CDR1 is MNHEY and CDR2 is SVGAGI. The CDR3 loop reads CASSLQWWGTDTQYF. In DNA form, the CDR3 reads TGTGCCAGCAGTCTACAGTGGTGGGGCACAGATACGCAGTATTTT.

The chain carries TRBV6-1 and TRBJ2-3, with D possibly TRBD1 on 5 matching bases. The CDR3 is made up of 12 amino acids. Trimming left V 2 bases short and J 11 bases short, with 11 bases between. Germline V CDR1 and CDR2: MNHNS, SASEGT. The CDR3 bases are TGTGCCAGCAGTGAAACACGACAGAAGCAGTATTTT. Amino acid sequence: CASSETRQKQYF.

This clone was seen once. The rearrangement joins TRBV5-6 to TRBJ2-1; D is tentatively TRBD1 or TRBD2 (5 bases each). The CDR3 sequence is 14 residues long. Germline CDR1 is SGHDT and CDR2 is YYEEEE. V was shortened by 4 bases and J by 5 bases, with 13 bases between the two germline ends. This chain's CDR3 is CASSPGTFNNEQFF. The CDR3 region has the DNA TGTGCCAGCAGCCCTGGGACCTTCAACAATGAGCAGTTCTTC.

This chain uses TRBV13 with TRBJ2-7, with TRBD2 matching over 9 bases. The CDR3 contains 15 residues. CDR1 is PRHDT and CDR2 is FYEKMQ in the germline V gene (reference sequence). V shed 6 bases, J shed 5 bases, and the junction held 11 bases outside the gene matches. The CDR3 nucleotides read TGTGCCAGCAGAGACACAGGGACTAGCTTCCACGAGCAGTACTTC. Amino acids: CASRDTGTSFHEQYF.

This clone was observed a single time. The same CDR3 can be traced to other DNA sequences in this sample. This CDR3 reads CASSVAWGTEAFF. The DNA for the CDR3 is TGTGCCAGCAGCGTGGCTTGGGGGACTGAAGCTTTCTTT. The V and J genes are TRBV9 and TRBJ1-1; D is possibly TRBD1 (5 bases). CDR1 is SGDLS and CDR2 is YYNGEE in the germline V gene. V gave up 2 bases and J gave up 5 bases, with 10 bases separating them. This CDR3 spans 13 amino acids.